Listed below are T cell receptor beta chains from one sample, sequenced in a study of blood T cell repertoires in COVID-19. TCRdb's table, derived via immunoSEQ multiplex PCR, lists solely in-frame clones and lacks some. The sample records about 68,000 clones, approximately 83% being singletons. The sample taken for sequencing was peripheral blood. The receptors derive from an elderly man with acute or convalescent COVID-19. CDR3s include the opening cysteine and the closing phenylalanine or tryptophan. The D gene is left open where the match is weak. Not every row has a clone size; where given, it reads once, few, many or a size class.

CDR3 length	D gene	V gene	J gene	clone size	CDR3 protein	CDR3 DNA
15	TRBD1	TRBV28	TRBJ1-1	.	CASSIIQGANTEAFF	TGTGCCAGCAGTATAATCCAGGGGGCGAACACTGAAGCTTTCTTT
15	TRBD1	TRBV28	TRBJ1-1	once	CASSLEGGPNTEAFF	TGTGCCAGCAGTTTAGAAGGGGGCCCGAACACTGAAGCTTTCTTT
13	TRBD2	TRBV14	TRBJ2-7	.	CASTDSGKGVQYF	TGTGCCAGCACAGATAGCGGGAAAGGAGTACAGTACTTC
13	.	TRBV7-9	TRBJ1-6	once	CASSEKRTSPLHF	TGTGCCAGCAGCGAGAAGAGAACTTCACCCCTCCACTTT
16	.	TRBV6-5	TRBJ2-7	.	CASSYSRGPFSYEQYF	TGTGCCAGCAGTTACTCTAGGGGCCCATTCTCCTACGAGCAGTACTTC
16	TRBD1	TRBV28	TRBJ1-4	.	CASSSTGTGVVEKLFF	TGTGCCAGCAGTTCCACCGGGACAGGAGTAGTTGAAAAACTGTTTTTT
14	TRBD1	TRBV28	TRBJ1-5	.	CASSSGQGDQPQHF	TGTGCCAGCAGTTCCGGACAGGGGGATCAGCCCCAGCATTTT
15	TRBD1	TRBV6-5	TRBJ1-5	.	CASHPGAGGVQPQHF	TGTGCCTCCCATCCAGGGGCAGGGGGCGTCCAGCCCCAGCATTTT
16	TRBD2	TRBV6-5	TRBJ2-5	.	CASSSYGSGPLGAQYF	TGTGCCAGCAGTTCCTATGGTAGCGGGCCCCTGGGGGCCCAGTACTTC
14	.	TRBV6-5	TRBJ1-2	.	CASRETGQTYGYTF	TGTGCCAGCAGGGAGACGGGACAAACCTATGGCTACACCTTC
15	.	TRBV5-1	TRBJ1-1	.	CASSLVPGMNTEAFF	TGCGCCAGCAGCTTGGTTCCAGGCATGAACACTGAAGCTTTCTTT
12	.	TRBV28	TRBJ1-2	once	CASAEDLTGYTF	TGTGCCAGCGCGGAGGATTTAACCGGCTACACCTTC
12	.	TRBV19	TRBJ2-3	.	CASSTSADTQYF	TGTGCCAGTAGTACCAGCGCGGATACGCAGTATTTT
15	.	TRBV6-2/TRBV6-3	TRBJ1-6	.	CASSYSREARSPLHF	TGTGCCAGCAGTTACTCGAGGGAGGCACGTTCACCCCTCCACTTT